This T cell receptor beta chain was observed in a study of identical twins. Findings of the study overall: Conclusions were based on cross-sectional statistical analysis, without following the same donors. Zero-insertion analyses might be partly confounded by invariant T cells like MAIT and iNKT. Out-of-frame alpha sequences shared between twins exhibited an excess of low generation probability.

Each CDR3 protein is one row after TCRdb ran MiXCR on the 5' RACE reads. The sample has around 340,000 distinct CDR3 sequences; 7% to 9.5% are singletons. Healthy Caucasians were all of the donors. Regarding this clonotype: Its antigen remains unknown.

The V end lost 2 bases, the J end lost 2 bases, and 9 bases lay between the germline ends. Germline values: CDR1 MNHEY, CDR2 SVGAGI. The CDR3 contains 14 residues. The TCR sequence derives from a woman aged 50 to 65 in good health. The chain combines TRBV6-5 with TRBJ1-1; D might be TRBD1 (5 bases). Specimen: naive T cells sorted from blood. The CDR3 reads CASSYARDNTEAFF. CDR3 nucleotide sequence: TGTGCCAGCAGTTACGCCAGGGACAACACTGAAGCTTTCTTT.